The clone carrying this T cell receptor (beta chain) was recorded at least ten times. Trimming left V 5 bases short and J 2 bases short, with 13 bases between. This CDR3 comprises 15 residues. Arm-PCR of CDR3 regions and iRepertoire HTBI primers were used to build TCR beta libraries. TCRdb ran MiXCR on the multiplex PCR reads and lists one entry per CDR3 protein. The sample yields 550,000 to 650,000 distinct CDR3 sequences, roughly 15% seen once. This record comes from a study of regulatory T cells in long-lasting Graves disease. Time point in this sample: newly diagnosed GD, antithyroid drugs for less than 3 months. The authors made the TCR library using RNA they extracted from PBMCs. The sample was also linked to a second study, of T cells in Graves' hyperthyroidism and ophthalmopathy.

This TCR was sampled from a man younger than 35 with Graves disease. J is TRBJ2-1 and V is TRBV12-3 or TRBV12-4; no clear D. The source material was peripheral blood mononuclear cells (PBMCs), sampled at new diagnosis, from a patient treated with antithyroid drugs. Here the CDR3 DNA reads TGTGCCAGCAGTCCCTCGCCCCTGGCCTACAATGAGCAGTTCTTC. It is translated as CASSPSPLAYNEQFF.